This T cell receptor (beta chain) originates from a study of OX40 agonist ivuxolimab in advanced cancers. Study in general: Across the patients, intravenous ivuxolimab was delivered every 2 weeks at 0.01 to 10 mg/kg. Three patients had partial responses: one hepatocellular carcinoma, two cutaneous melanoma. Allowance was made for prior anti-PD-1, anti-PD-L1 or anti-CTLA-4 therapy, and 40% to 45% had some.

A word on this clone: The antigen remains unidentified.

This CDR3 has 11 amino acids. Germline V lookup: CDR1 DFQATT, CDR2 SNEGSKA (reference sequence). Trimming stripped 6 bases from V and 4 bases from J, with 7 bases between. Overall study results and limits: By week 6 at 0.1 to 3.0 mg/kg, blood CD4+ and CD8+ T cells had expanded clonally.

Produced via immunoSEQ multiplex PCR; TCRdb's table is partial and in-frame only. The sample records about 75,000 clones, more than 85% being singletons. Sequencing was performed on CD4+ or CD8+ T cells sorted from blood, taken in a trial of the OX40 agonist ivuxolimab. This receptor was obtained from an adult with an advanced solid tumor such as melanoma, head and neck, liver or kidney cancer. The J gene is TRBJ1-3, the V gene TRBV20-1; D is uncertain. The CDR3 sequence is CSARKGNTIYF. The CDR3, as DNA: TGCAGTGCCAGAAAGGGAAACACCATATATTTT.